A single sample gave rise to the 28 T cell receptor beta chains below, sequenced in a study of blood T cell repertoires in COVID-19. The data were produced by immunoSEQ multiplex PCR, yet TCRdb's version contains in-frame clones alone and is incomplete. The sample has about 190,000 clones; around 84% are singletons. Material for sequencing was peripheral blood. The receptors come from a human donor in a cohort sampled during active COVID-19.

The CDR3: CASGATGRETQYF. As DNA, the CDR3 is TGTGCCAGCGGAGCGACAGGGAGGGAGACCCAGTACTTC. The chain recombines TRBV6-5 with TRBJ2-5; TRBD1 is a possible D gene (7 bases). Germline V gene sequence: CDR1 MNHEY, CDR2 SVGAGI. Trimming pared 8 bases from V and 5 bases from J, leaving 15 bases between. This CDR3 contains 13 residues.

This clone was observed once. This rearrangement joins TRBV2 to TRBJ2-1; tentatively, D is TRBD2 (7 bases). V was shortened by 2 bases and J by 2 bases, with 10 bases between the two germline ends. Germline V lookup: CDR1 SNHLY, CDR2 FYNNEI. There are 15 residues in the CDR3. Here the CDR3 DNA reads TGTGCCAGCAGTGAACGAGGGGGGGCCTACAATGAGCAGTTCTTC. Its translation is CASSERGGAYNEQFF.

The chain recombines TRBV9 with TRBJ2-2; the D gene is possibly TRBD1 (6 bases). The V gene's germline CDR1 is SGDLS and CDR2 YYNGEE. The V and J ends lost 0 bases and 8 bases respectively, with 14 bases between them. The CDR3 consists of 15 residues. The CDR3 DNA reads as TGTGCCAGCAGCGTAGTAGGTGGGACATTAGGGGAGCTGTTTTTT. Translating it yields CASSVVGGTLGELFF.

The chain employs TRBV6-1 and TRBJ2-2, with D hard to call. With 2 bases removed from V and 2 bases from J, the gap between germline ends came to 12 bases. Per the germline V gene, CDR1 is MNHNS and CDR2 is SASEGT. The CDR3 is 16 amino acids. The CDR3: CASSETGHPNTGELFF. CDR3 bases: TGTGCCAGCAGTGAAACGGGTCACCCTAACACCGGGGAGCTGTTTTTT.

The rearrangement joins TRBV9 to TRBJ2-1; 7 bases match TRBD1. CDR3 length: 15 residues. V dropped 4 bases and J dropped 3; count of bases not matched to a gene: 7. CDR1 and CDR2 from the germline V gene are SGDLS and YYNGEE. This CDR3 reads CASSPGTASYNEQFF. The CDR3 nucleotides are TGTGCCAGCAGCCCTGGGACAGCGAGCTACAATGAGCAGTTCTTC.

About this clone: At one end the junction does not follow the germline gene, possibly because of a read error. The chain joins TRBV20-1 to TRBJ1-1, with 8 bases matching TRBD1. CDR3 length equals 11 residues. CDR1 is DFQATT and CDR2 is SNEGSKA in the germline V gene (reference sequence). The CDR3 DNA sequence: TGCAGTGCTAGGACGACAGGGGAAACTCTCTTT. It specifies CSARTTGETLF.

V usage is TRBV13 and J usage is TRBJ1-4; a possible D gene is TRBD1 (5 bases). CDR3 size: 14 residues. CDR1 is PRHDT, CDR2 FYEKMQ, per germline (reference sequence). Between the trimmed V and J ends, which lost 5 bases and 3 bases, there was a span of 10 bases. For the CDR3, the DNA is TGTGCCAGCAGCCAGGGACTGCCTAATGAAAAACTGTTTTTT. It is translated as CASSQGLPNEKLFF.

V is TRBV18 and J is TRBJ2-1; TRBD2 is a possible D gene (5 bases). The CDR3 has 13 residues. CDR1 and CDR2 (germline): KGHSH, LQKENI. V was cut by 5 bases and J by 7 bases, with 12 bases left in between. Here the CDR3 DNA reads TGTGCCAGCTCAGCGGACTGGCGGAATGAGCAGTTCTTC. This encodes CASSADWRNEQFF.

In its sample, this clone was seen a few times. The gene calls are TRBV19 and TRBJ1-1; tentative D call: TRBD1 (6 bases). Deletions cut 6 bases from V and 11 bases from J, with 16 bases between. The CDR3 has 12 residues. Germline V gene data show CDR1 as LNHDA and CDR2 as SQIVND (reference sequence). Here the CDR3 DNA reads TGTGCCAGTAGACTGCAGGGGAGTACGGCTTTCTTT. It specifies CASRLQGSTAFF.

V and J are TRBV28 and TRBJ1-5, with D maybe TRBD1 (6 bases). Trimming shortened V by 5 bases and J by 9 bases, and 14 bases separated the two germline ends. CDR1 and CDR2 from the germline V gene are MDHEN and SYDVKM. This CDR3 comprises 13 residues. The CDR3 spells CASSPTQGGPQHF. The CDR3, as DNA: TGTGCCAGCAGTCCCACCCAAGGGGGGCCCCAGCATTTT.

The V and J genes are TRBV19 and TRBJ1-1, with D unresolved. In germline, CDR1 is LNHDA, CDR2 SQIVND (reference sequence). The V end lost 9 bases, the J end lost 3 bases, and 17 bases lay between the germline ends. This CDR3 contains 14 residues. CDR3 amino acids: CASRLGDPYTEAFF. The DNA of the CDR3 is TGTGCCAGCCGGCTGGGCGATCCTTACACTGAAGCTTTCTTT.

The V and J genes are TRBV28 and TRBJ2-7; 7 nucleotides match TRBD1. V lost 10 bases and J lost 2; bases outside the gene matches: 8. This CDR3 has 13 amino acids. Germline V gives CDR1 MDHEN, CDR2 SYDVKM. The CDR3 sequence: CATDRVGPYEQYF. CDR3 nucleotides: TGTGCCACCGACAGGGTGGGTCCCTACGAGCAGTACTTC.

The chain carries TRBV25-1 and TRBJ2-6, with a weak D call TRBD2 (5 bases). The CDR3 consists of 18 residues. V was cut by 2 bases and J by 0 bases, with 14 bases left in between. CDR1 and CDR2 (germline): MGHDK, SYGVNS. The CDR3 loop reads CASSEIGFGDSGANVLTF. The CDR3 region has the DNA TGTGCCAGCAGTGAAATCGGTTTCGGGGACTCTGGGGCCAACGTCCTGACTTTC.

The chain recombines TRBV28 with TRBJ2-7; D is possibly TRBD1 (5 bases). CDR3 length: 12 amino acids. Between the trimmed V and J ends, which lost 2 bases and 4 bases, there was a span of 6 bases. The germline gives CDR1 MDHEN, CDR2 SYDVKM. The CDR3 loop reads CASSLQGYEQYF. Here the CDR3 DNA reads TGTGCCAGCAGTTTACAGGGATACGAGCAGTACTTC.

The chain recombines TRBV2 with TRBJ1-6; no clear D gene. V lost 8 bases and J lost 0, with 11 bases in between. CDR3 size: 15 residues. CDR1 is SNHLY and CDR2 is FYNNEI in the germline V gene. The CDR3 sequence is CASRPGSSYNSPLHF. The CDR3 region has the DNA TGTGCCAGCCGGCCAGGAAGCTCCTATAATTCACCCCTCCACTTT.

J is TRBJ1-2 and V is TRBV6-5; TRBD1 agrees at 12 bases. The germline gives CDR1 MNHEY, CDR2 SVGAGI. The CDR3 runs 15 residues. J gave up 8 bases and V 7 bases, and 11 bases lay outside the gene matches. This chain's CDR3 is CASTREGQGAKGYTF. The CDR3 DNA sequence: TGTGCCAGCACCCGTGAGGGACAGGGGGCGAAAGGCTACACCTTC.

The rearrangement links TRBV27 to TRBJ2-1; 14 nucleotides agree with TRBD2. The J segment lost 3 bases and the V segment lost 4 bases, leaving 11 bases of the junction unmatched. The CDR3 is 19 residues long. Germline loops: CDR1 MNHEY, CDR2 SMNVEV (reference sequence). The CDR3 DNA reads TGTGCCAGCAGTTCCCGGACTAGCGGGGGGAATTACGTCTACAATGAGCAGTTCTTC. It encodes CASSSRTSGGNYVYNEQFF.

V gene TRBV28 combines with J gene TRBJ2-1; 12 nucleotides line up with TRBD2. The J segment lost 7 bases and the V segment lost 6 bases, leaving 4 bases of the junction unmatched. The V gene's germline CDR1 is MDHEN and CDR2 SYDVKM. The CDR3 loop spans 14 amino acids. CDR3 in amino acids: CASSLAGGRNEQFF. The CDR3 region has the DNA TGTGCCAGCAGCCTAGCGGGAGGGAGGAATGAGCAGTTCTTC. Full variable domain (rest looked up from reference TRBV28 and TRBJ2-1): DVKVTQSSRYLVKRTGEKVFLECVQDMDHENMFWYRQDPGLGLRLIYFSYDVKMKEKGDIPEGYSVSREKKERFSLILESASTNQTSMYLCASSLAGGRNEQFFGPGTRLTVL.

The chain joins TRBV28 to TRBJ1-2, with 7 bases lining up with TRBD1. The CDR3 runs to 15 residues. V dropped 4 bases and J dropped 8; count of bases not matched to a gene: 13. Germline loops: CDR1 MDHEN, CDR2 SYDVKM. CDR3 protein: CASSSTDRPVGGYTF. The CDR3 DNA follows: TGTGCCAGCAGTTCAACGGACAGGCCCGTAGGCGGCTACACCTTC.

V and J are TRBV29-1 and TRBJ1-2; D might be TRBD1 (5 bases). Germline values: CDR1 SQVTM, CDR2 ANQGSEA. This CDR3 has 13 residues. Deletions cut 4 bases from V and 1 base from J, with 10 bases between. CDR3 bases: TGCAGCGTTGGGAGGGGATTTAACTATGGCTACACCTTC. Its translation: CSVGRGFNYGYTF.

The chain employs TRBV27 and TRBJ2-3, with unresolved D. The CDR3 loop spans 14 amino acids. The V gene's germline CDR1 is MNHEY and CDR2 SMNVEV (reference sequence). The germline V and J ends were trimmed by 3 bases and 0 bases, with 7 bases remaining between them. The CDR3 region is CASSFFVSTDTQYF. The CDR3 region has the DNA TGTGCCAGCAGTTTCTTCGTTAGCACAGATACGCAGTATTTT.

CDR3 region: CASSELGLAGKETQYF. CDR3 nucleotides: TGTGCCAGCAGTGAATTGGGACTAGCGGGCAAAGAGACCCAGTACTTC. This rearrangement joins TRBV2 to TRBJ2-5, with 12 nucleotides matching TRBD2. From germline, CDR1 is SNHLY and CDR2 FYNNEI. This CDR3 has 16 residues. The J segment lost 3 bases and the V segment lost 2 bases, leaving 4 bases of the junction unmatched.

The chain joins TRBV7-2 to TRBJ2-5; 8 bases align to TRBD1. V lost 1 base to trimming and J lost 5 bases; unmatched junction nucleotides: 3. The CDR3 length is 14 residues. Germline V gene sequence: CDR1 SGHTA, CDR2 FQGNSA. The CDR3 bases are TGTGCCAGCAGCTTAGGAACAGGGGGGGAGACCCAGTACTTC. This translates into CASSLGTGGETQYF.

The chain recombines TRBV30 with TRBJ1-2; D is unclear. Germline lookup yields CDR1 GTSNPN and CDR2 SVGIG (reference sequence). Trimming shortened V by 3 bases and J by 7 bases, and 9 bases separated the two germline ends. This CDR3 region has 11 residues. The CDR3 sequence: CAWSQGVGYTF. CDR3 nucleotides: TGTGCCTGGAGCCAAGGAGTTGGCTACACCTTC.

This chain connects TRBV30 to TRBJ2-2; no firm D call. The germline gives CDR1 GTSNPN, CDR2 SVGIG (reference sequence). This CDR3 is built from 14 residues. The V end was cut by 2 bases, the J end by 1 base, with 8 bases between. Here the CDR3 reads CAWSLLVNTGELFF. The DNA for the CDR3 is TGTGCCTGGAGTCTTTTAGTGAACACCGGGGAGCTGTTTTTT. Full variable domain (missing parts from reference TRBV30 and TRBJ2-2): SQTIHQWPATLVQPVGSPLSLECTVEGTSNPNLYWYRQAAGRGLQLLFYSVGIGQISSEVPQNLSASRPQDRQFILSSKKLLLSDSGFYLCAWSLLVNTGELFFGEGSRLTVL.

This chain connects TRBV5-6 to TRBJ2-7; 7 positions match TRBD1. Germline CDR1 is SGHDT and CDR2 is YYEEEE. This CDR3 spans 13 amino acids. V was pared by 5 bases and J by 3 bases, with 5 bases of the junction left unmatched. CDR3 residues: CASRPRQGYEQYV. CDR3 DNA: TGTGCCAGCAGACCCAGACAGGGCTACGAGCAGTACGTC.

The genes are TRBV5-1 and TRBJ2-3, with 9 bases that match TRBD1. The germline V gene has CDR1 SGHRS and CDR2 YFSETQ. The CDR3 has 16 residues. The ends lost 4 bases at V and 8 bases at J; junction bases unmatched: 14. The DNA for the CDR3 is TGCGCCAGCAGCCCGGGGACAGGGAGAGGCGCCGCTACGCAGTATTTT. It specifies CASSPGTGRGAATQYF.

The chain links TRBV5-6 to TRBJ2-5; 11 nucleotides align to TRBD1. V was pared by 7 bases and J by 6 bases, with 14 bases of the junction left unmatched. CDR3 length: 16 residues. Germline assignment: CDR1 SGHDT and CDR2 YYEEEE. The CDR3 DNA reads TGTGCCAGCGCCGGGCTAGGACAGGGGGCTCAACAGACCCAGTACTTC. Its protein product is CASAGLGQGAQQTQYF.